The 9 T cell receptor beta chains below were found in one sample sequenced in a study of beta chain features in type 1 diabetes. Study-level results: In all four CD4+ subsets, TCRB CDR3 length was significantly, moderately reduced in type 1 diabetes.

The authors reverse transcribed all of the isolated RNA, so sequencing captured expressed TCRB transcripts. Repertoires were generated with immunoSEQ multiplex PCR, while TCRdb's copy carries only in-frame clones and drops some. The table includes about 150,000 clones, over 9% detected once. Antigens for these TCRs are unknown. The sequenced sample was central memory CD4+ T cells from blood. These receptors were obtained from a man under 40 with type 1 diabetes.

This clone was picked up many times. The genes are TRBV7-9 and TRBJ2-3, with TRBD2 matching over 9 bases. From germline, CDR1 is SEHNR and CDR2 FQNEAQ (reference sequence). The length of the CDR3 is 12 residues. V dropped 6 bases and J dropped 10; count of bases not matched to a gene: 5. The CDR3 loop reads CASRSLAGAQYF. CDR3 bases: TGTGCCAGCAGGTCATTAGCGGGAGCGCAGTATTTT.

This clone was picked up a small number of times. The chain combines TRBV28 with TRBJ2-5; tentative D call: TRBD2 (5 bases). CDR1 is MDHEN and CDR2 is SYDVKM in the germline V gene. The CDR3 has 15 residues. Trimming shortened V by 2 bases and J by 5 bases, and 15 bases separated the two germline ends. The CDR3 sequence: CASSLGATTRETQYF. CDR3 nucleotide sequence: TGTGCCAGCAGTTTAGGAGCGACTACCCGGGAGACCCAGTACTTC. The full variable domain, completed using reference TRBV28 and TRBJ2-5, is DVKVTQSSRYLVKRTGEKVFLECVQDMDHENMFWYRQDPGLGLRLIYFSYDVKMKEKGDIPEGYSVSREKKERFSLILESASTNQTSMYLCASSLGATTRETQYFGPGTRLLVL.

This clone was recorded a few times. The V and J genes are TRBV28 and TRBJ1-2, with unresolved D. The CDR3 has 10 amino acids. V lost 8 bases, J lost 5 bases, and 6 bases lay in between. Looked up from germline, CDR1 is MDHEN and CDR2 is SYDVKM. The CDR3 sequence is CASGLYGYTF. The CDR3 region has the DNA TGTGCCAGCGGACTTTATGGCTACACCTTC.

The chain carries TRBV6-6 and TRBJ2-7; D is perhaps TRBD1 (5 bases). Germline CDR1 MNHNY, CDR2 SVGAGI (reference sequence). V lost 7 bases and J 0 bases, leaving 13 bases between the germline ends. This CDR3 comprises 14 residues. CDR3 in DNA: TGTGCCAGCATGGACATTGAAAGCTCCTACGAGCAGTACTTC. Translation: CASMDIESSYEQYF.

The gene calls are TRBV9 and TRBJ2-1; 10 nucleotides align to TRBD2. Trimming took 1 base from V and 5 from J; bases not matched to a gene: 3. Per germline, CDR1 SGDLS and CDR2 YYNGEE. The CDR3 extends over 15 amino acids. In DNA form, the CDR3 reads TGTGCCAGCAGCGTATGGACTAGCGGAGACAATGAGCAGTTCTTC. This codes for CASSVWTSGDNEQFF.

There are a few counts of this clone. J is TRBJ2-7 and V is TRBV30; a possible D gene is TRBD2 (5 bases). CDR3 length equals 12 residues. Germline loops: CDR1 GTSNPN, CDR2 SVGIG (reference sequence). V was cut by 0 bases and J by 4 bases, with 7 bases left in between. CDR3 protein: CAWSVTGYEQYF. The CDR3 DNA follows: TGTGCCTGGAGTGTAACGGGATACGAGCAGTACTTC. The full variable domain, completed using reference TRBV30 and TRBJ2-7, is SQTIHQWPATLVQPVGSPLSLECTVEGTSNPNLYWYRQAAGRGLQLLFYSVGIGQISSEVPQNLSASRPQDRQFILSSKKLLLSDSGFYLCAWSVTGYEQYFGPGTRLTVT.

The chain combines TRBV7-2 with TRBJ2-3; a weak D match, TRBD1 (6 bases). CDR3 length equals 15 residues. CDR1 and CDR2 (germline): SGHTA, FQGNSA. V lost 2 bases and J lost 4, with 13 bases in between. CDR3 residues: CASSLLTGRPDTQYF. CDR3 DNA sequence: TGTGCCAGCAGCTTACTGACAGGTCGTCCAGATACGCAGTATTTT.

The chain couples TRBV11-2 to TRBJ2-7, with TRBD2 as a possible D gene (5 bases). V was pared by 4 bases and J by 0 bases, with 10 bases between. Germline loops: CDR1 SGHAT, CDR2 FQNNGV. The CDR3 loop spans 14 amino acids. For the CDR3, the DNA is TGTGCCAGCAGCTCAAGCCGGGGCTCCTACGAGCAGTACTTC. It translates to CASSSSRGSYEQYF.

This clone appeared a few times. Here the CDR3 DNA reads TGCGCCAGCACTGGAGCGGGGTTCACAGATACGCAGTATTTT. Translation: CASTGAGFTDTQYF. V and J are TRBV5-1 and TRBJ2-3; TRBD2 matches at 7 bases. The CDR3 has 14 residues. Germline-derived CDR1 and CDR2 are SGHRS and YFSETQ. The V segment lost 6 bases and the J segment 2 bases; nucleotides outside the gene matches: 6.